These 29 T cell receptor beta chains came from one sample sequenced in a study of CD8+CD57+ T cells in acquired aplastic anemia. Sequenced patients had shown CD8+CD57+ cell expansion by flow cytometry. Genomic DNA, the template, was used for profiling of the TCR beta VDJ and CDR3. TCRdb re-analysed the reads in MiXCR, keeping a single row per CDR3 protein. This sample has around 200,000 distinct CDR3 sequences, with about 60% found just once. The specimen sequenced was sorted CD4+, CD8+, or CD8+CD57+ T cells (not recorded which) from PBMCs. These receptors were taken from a human donor with aplastic anemia.

The table lists this clonotype with many counts. The chain employs TRBV6-1 and TRBJ2-7, with unresolved D. The CDR3 consists of 14 residues. Between the trimmed V and J ends, which lost 7 bases and 0 bases, there was a span of 13 bases. Germline V gene lookup returns CDR1 MNHNS and CDR2 SASEGT. The CDR3 protein is CASTPGFRSYEQYF. The CDR3 nucleotides are TGTGCCAGCACCCCTGGTTTTCGCTCCTACGAGCAGTACTTC.

This clonotype has a count of ten or more. This sequence joins TRBV9 and TRBJ2-7; either TRBD1 or TRBD2 may fit D (5 bases each). The V end was cut by 2 bases, the J end by 5 bases, with 11 bases between. The V gene's germline CDR1 is SGDLS and CDR2 YYNGEE. The CDR3 runs to 13 residues. CDR3 bases: TGTGCCAGCAGCGTTTCAGGGAGCCACGAGCAGTACTTC. It yields the protein CASSVSGSHEQYF.

CDR3 in DNA: TGCGCCAGCAGGGGGGGGCAGGTACCATATGGCTACACCTTC. It codes for CASRGGQVPYGYTF. J is TRBJ1-2 and V is TRBV10-1; D is perhaps TRBD1 (6 bases). The CDR3 is 14 residues long. Per the germline V gene, CDR1 is WNHNN and CDR2 is SYGVQD (reference sequence). V lost 6 bases to trimming and J lost 5 bases, with 16 bases between them.

The rearrangement uses TRBV9 and TRBJ2-2, with D maybe TRBD1 (7 bases). The CDR3 sequence is 16 residues long. The V gene's germline CDR1 is SGDLS and CDR2 YYNGEE. The V end was cut by 4 bases, the J end by 3 bases, with 16 bases between. CDR3 coding DNA: TGTGCCAGCAGCCTTCAGGGGGGCAAGGACACCGGGGAGCTGTTTTTT. Protein sequence: CASSLQGGKDTGELFF.

Points on this clonotype: The junction departs from germline at one end; a sequencing error may be responsible. This sequence joins TRBV7-2 and TRBJ2-5; D might be TRBD2 (6 bases). Germline CDR1 is SGHTA and CDR2 is FQGNSA. The CDR3 covers 14 residues. The CDR3 sequence is CASSLGGVGETQYF. The CDR3 bases are TGCGCCAGCAGCTTAGGAGGGGTGGGAGAGACCCAGTACTTC.

The V call is TRBV7-8, the J call TRBJ2-7; possible D gene TRBD2, 6 bases. CDR3 length: 16 amino acids. V shed 1 base and J shed 2 bases, with 15 bases lying between them. Germline V lookup: CDR1 SGHVS, CDR2 FQNEAQ. For the CDR3, the DNA is TGTGCCAGCAGCTTAGGTCCGGCAGGAGGGACCTACGAGCAGTACTTC. It yields the protein CASSLGPAGGTYEQYF.

This clonotype occurred a few times. V and J are TRBV20-1 and TRBJ2-1; 8 positions match TRBD2. Trimming cost V 7 bases and J 7 bases; bases outside gene matches: 12. Germline CDR1 reads DFQATT; CDR2 reads SNEGSKA (reference sequence). The CDR3 loop spans 14 amino acids. CDR3 loop: CSVPDQREFNEQFF. The CDR3 coding sequence is TGCAGTGTCCCGGACCAGCGGGAGTTTAATGAGCAGTTCTTC.

The rearrangement joins TRBV2 to TRBJ2-7; D is perhaps TRBD2 (7 bases). The CDR3 covers 14 residues. In germline, CDR1 is SNHLY, CDR2 FYNNEI. V lost 6 bases and J 7 bases, leaving 19 bases between the germline ends. For the CDR3, the DNA is TGTGCCAGCAGCCTAGGGGGGGCGAGAGGGGAGCAGTACTTC. It is translated as CASSLGGARGEQYF.

This chain links TRBV10-3 with TRBJ1-2, with 8 bases lining up with TRBD1. Germline CDR1 is ENHRY and CDR2 is SYGVKD. The CDR3 has 13 residues. Trimming took 8 bases from V and 4 from J; bases not matched to a gene: 6. CDR3 coding DNA: TGTGCCATCGGGGCCGGACAGGGCTATGGCTACACCTTC. Translation: CAIGAGQGYGYTF.

CDR3 DNA sequence: TGTGCCAGCAGCTTAGGTCTGGGAGGGCGGGCAGATACGCAGTATTTT. Encoded protein: CASSLGLGGRADTQYF. V usage is TRBV7-2 and J usage is TRBJ2-3, with 7 nucleotides matching TRBD2. V lost 1 base, J lost 4 bases, and 8 bases stayed unmatched. The germline gives CDR1 SGHTA, CDR2 FQGNSA. The CDR3 spans 16 residues.

V gene TRBV19 combines with J gene TRBJ1-1; no clear D. The CDR3 extends over 13 amino acids. The germline CDR1 and CDR2 sequences are LNHDA and SQIVND (reference sequence). With 3 bases removed from V and 4 bases from J, the gap between germline ends came to 9 bases. The CDR3 loop is CASSITPATEAFF. The DNA of the CDR3 is TGTGCCAGTAGTATCACCCCCGCCACTGAAGCTTTCTTT.

This clonotype was seen repeatedly, ten times or more. V gene TRBV20-1 combines with J gene TRBJ2-7; 9 bases line up with TRBD1. CDR1 and CDR2 from the germline V gene are DFQATT and SNEGSKA (reference sequence). The CDR3 consists of 12 residues. V lost 6 bases and J lost 5; bases outside the gene matches: 5. The CDR3 protein is CSASDRGHEQYF. The CDR3, as DNA: TGCAGTGCCTCGGACAGGGGACACGAGCAGTACTTC.

The chain employs TRBV7-8 and TRBJ2-2; 10 nucleotides line up with TRBD1. Germline values: CDR1 SGHVS, CDR2 FQNEAQ. The length of the CDR3 is 17 residues. Trimming removed 4 bases from V and 4 bases from J; junction bases left unmatched: 9. The CDR3 DNA sequence: TGTGCCAGCAGCTGGCCCGGGACAGGGGAGGGCACCGGGGAGCTGTTTTTT. This encodes CASSWPGTGEGTGELFF. The full variable domain, with the rest looked up from reference TRBV7-8 and TRBJ2-2, is GAGVSQSPRYKVAKRGQDVALRCDPISGHVSLFWYQQALGQGPEFLTYFQNEAQLDKSGLPSDRFFAERPEGSVSTLKIQRTQQEDSAVYLCASSWPGTGEGTGELFFGEGSRLTVL.

The chain recombines TRBV10-2 with TRBJ1-1, with D unclear. The CDR3 contains 14 residues. CDR1 and CDR2 (germline): WSHSY, SAAADI. V dropped 1 base and J dropped 0 bases, with 6 bases sitting between them. The CDR3 sequence is CASSEWLVNTEAFF. For the CDR3, the DNA is TGCGCCAGCAGTGAGTGGTTAGTGAACACTGAAGCTTTCTTT.

The J gene is TRBJ1-6, the V gene TRBV7-9, with D perhaps TRBD1 (5 bases). Germline lookup yields CDR1 SEHNR and CDR2 FQNEAQ (reference sequence). Trimming left V 3 bases short and J 6 bases short, with 12 bases between. The CDR3 totals 15 residues. CDR3 DNA sequence: TGTGCCAGCAGCTTGGGGCTTGCGGGTAATTCACCCCTCCACTTT. This translates into CASSLGLAGNSPLHF.

This chain uses TRBV7-9 with TRBJ2-5, with D unclear. The germline V gene encodes CDR1 SEHNR and CDR2 FQNEAQ (reference sequence). CDR3 length equals 14 residues. V was shortened by 2 bases and J by 4 bases, with 11 bases between the two germline ends. The CDR3 is CASSLRGPGETQYF. CDR3 bases: TGTGCCAGCAGCTTACGTGGCCCGGGAGAGACCCAGTACTTC.

This clonotype was observed a few times. Its ends do not fully match the called genes, so a read error is possible. The rearrangement links TRBV7-7 to TRBJ2-3; TRBD2 is a possible D gene (7 bases). CDR1 is SSHAT, CDR2 FNYEAQ, per germline (reference sequence). There are 13 residues in the CDR3. CDR3 sequence reads: CASSPGGGDTQYF. DNA for the CDR3: TGTGCTAGCAGCCCGGGGGGCGGAGATACGCAGTATTTT.

This clonotype was observed a single time. The rearrangement joins TRBV20-1 to TRBJ1-5, with 7 bases aligning to TRBD1. The germline gives CDR1 DFQATT, CDR2 SNEGSKA (reference sequence). The junction had 10 bases not matched to a gene; V was cut back by 3 bases and J by 2 bases. The CDR3 has 16 amino acids. In DNA, the CDR3 is TGCAGTGCTAGGAGAAGGGGGACAGCTCGCAATCAGCCCCAGCATTTT. Encoded protein: CSARRRGTARNQPQHF.

The chain combines TRBV29-1 with TRBJ1-1, with unresolved D. This CDR3 has 12 amino acids. The germline V gene encodes CDR1 SQVTM and CDR2 ANQGSEA. V shed 7 bases and J shed 1 base, with 10 bases lying between them. The CDR3 is CSAVKGNTEAFF. In nucleotides, the CDR3 is TGCAGCGCCGTCAAGGGGAACACTGAAGCTTTCTTT. The full variable domain, completed using reference TRBV29-1 and TRBJ1-1, is SAVISQKPSRDICQRGTSLTIQCQVDSQVTMMFWYRQQPGQSLTLIATANQGSEATYESGFVIDKFPISRPNLTFSTLTVSNMSPEDSSIYLCSAVKGNTEAFFGQGTRLTVV.

The V and J genes are TRBV7-6 and TRBJ1-3; no reliable D call. In germline, CDR1 is SGHVS, CDR2 FNYEAQ. V lost 1 base and J 2 bases, leaving 9 bases between the germline ends. The CDR3 extends over 15 amino acids. The chain's CDR3 is CASSLVAVAGNTIYF. CDR3 bases: TGTGCCAGCAGCTTAGTGGCAGTCGCTGGAAACACCATATATTTT.

The chain joins TRBV6-1 to TRBJ1-6; D might be TRBD1 (5 bases). Germline V gene lookup returns CDR1 MNHNS and CDR2 SASEGT. The CDR3 covers 13 residues. Between the trimmed V and J ends, which lost 3 bases and 10 bases, there was a span of 10 bases. DNA for the CDR3: TGTGCCAGCAGTGACAGGGTTGACTCACCCCTCCACTTT. Translated: CASSDRVDSPLHF.

The rearrangement joins TRBV6-5 to TRBJ1-6; D might be TRBD1 (5 bases). The CDR3 totals 13 residues. CDR1 MNHEY and CDR2 SVGAGI come from the germline V gene. Trimming pared 8 bases from V and 12 bases from J, leaving 17 bases between. The CDR3 coding sequence is TGTGCCAGCTGGGACGGTGTTTGGGGACCCCTCCACTTT. Translating it yields CASWDGVWGPLHF.

This sequence joins TRBV20-1 and TRBJ2-5; a weak D match, TRBD2 (6 bases). V gave up 1 base and J gave up 5 bases, with 8 bases separating them. This CDR3 is 12 amino acids long. The germline CDR1 and CDR2 sequences are DFQATT and SNEGSKA (reference sequence). CDR3 in DNA: TGCAGTGCTAGAGCGGGAGCTGAGACCCAGTACTTC. Translating it yields CSARAGAETQYF.

This rearrangement joins TRBV14 to TRBJ2-1, with TRBD2 matching over 8 bases. Germline loops: CDR1 SGHDN, CDR2 FVKESK. This CDR3 spans 15 amino acids. Trimming at V came to 8 bases and at J to 1 base, leaving 7 bases not matched to a gene. CDR3 sequence reads: CASRSSSGSYNEQFF. The CDR3 region has the DNA TGTGCCAGCCGCTCGTCTAGCGGGTCCTACAATGAGCAGTTCTTC. Complete variable domain (other parts from reference TRBV14 and TRBJ2-1): EAGVTQFPSHSVIEKGQTVTLRCDPISGHDNLYWYRRVMGKEIKFLLHFVKESKQDESGMPNNRFLAERTGGTYSTLKVQPAELEDSGVYFCASRSSSGSYNEQFFGPGTRLTVL.

This sequence joins TRBV10-3 and TRBJ2-1, with 9 bases that match TRBD2. The junction had 5 bases not matched to a gene; V was cut back by 1 base and J by 1 base. Germline values: CDR1 ENHRY, CDR2 SYGVKD. The CDR3 contains 17 residues. CDR3: CAISEFSGGISYNEQFF. DNA for the CDR3: TGTGCCATCAGTGAGTTTAGCGGGGGAATATCCTACAATGAGCAGTTCTTC.

This clonotype was observed a handful of times. The chain joins TRBV27 to TRBJ2-3; maybe TRBD1 (6 bases). Per germline, CDR1 MNHEY and CDR2 SMNVEV (reference sequence). The CDR3 sequence is 16 residues long. V lost 0 bases and J 6 bases, leaving 16 bases between the germline ends. CDR3 loop: CASSLSSGGAKDTQYF. The CDR3 DNA sequence: TGTGCCAGCAGTTTATCGTCTGGGGGCGCAAAGGATACGCAGTATTTT.

The rearrangement links TRBV7-6 to TRBJ1-3; no firm D call. V shed 2 bases and J shed 0 bases, with 11 bases lying between them. The CDR3 is made up of 16 amino acids. Germline assignment: CDR1 SGHVS and CDR2 FNYEAQ. The DNA of the CDR3 is TGTGCCAGCAGCTTACGACTGGGGAGCTCTGGAAACACCATATATTTT. Encoded protein: CASSLRLGSSGNTIYF.

This clonotype has ten or more counts. The chain employs TRBV4-1 and TRBJ1-4; D gene unclear. V lost 5 bases, J lost 14 bases, and 12 bases lay in between. In germline, CDR1 is MGHRA, CDR2 YSYEKL. The CDR3 runs to 11 residues. The CDR3 DNA is TGCGCCAGCAGCGCAGGACCTGGGCTGTTTTTT. Amino acid sequence: CASSAGPGLFF.

The V gene is TRBV19, the J gene TRBJ1-2, with D possibly TRBD1 on 5 matching bases. Germline values: CDR1 LNHDA, CDR2 SQIVND (reference sequence). Trimming left V 3 bases short and J 3 bases short, with 8 bases between. CDR3 length: 13 amino acids. CDR3 in amino acids: CASSIPGDYGYTF. CDR3 nucleotide sequence: TGTGCCAGTAGTATCCCGGGGGACTATGGCTACACCTTC.